What follows is one T cell receptor (beta chain) and its context. A much larger clone differs from this one at a single base, so this may be a read error. Thyroid surgery was preceded by no treatment in any patient. This sample is drawn from a study of metastatic and nonmetastatic thyroid tumors. In the authors' workflow: A classifier for distant metastasis in papillary thyroid cancer was constructed using CDR3 differences observed across clinicopathological groups. MiXCR reprocessed the PCR reads for TCRdb. The V and J calls here are based on TCRdb, not the publication. In the table there are some 19,000 clones, roughly 20% of which are singletons. The TCR was taken from a female donor with papillary thyroid cancer or a benign thyroid nodule (not recorded which). Some clones in this sample may be carry-over from other donors' samples. The sequenced material came from blood.

Here the CDR3 DNA reads TGCGACAGCAGCCAAGTAAGGGGAGAGACCCAGTACTTC. Translation: CDSSQVRGETQYF. The rearrangement joins TRBV4-1 to TRBJ2-5, with D tentatively TRBD1 (5 bases). Germline CDR1 MGHRA, CDR2 YSYEKL. The CDR3 covers 13 residues.